The T cell receptor beta chain described here comes from a study of shared clonotypes between healthy human individuals. The CDR3 is 16 residues long. Between the trimmed V and J ends, which lost 5 bases and 4 bases, there was a span of 16 bases. Looked up from germline, CDR1 is SGHRS and CDR2 is YFSETQ. Clones were sequenced by immunoSEQ multiplex PCR, and TCRdb holds only the in-frame ones, with some missing. The repertoire includes a few million clones, around 90% of them detected once, and roughly 0.34% sits in the top ten. The specimen was naive CD4+ T cells from PBMCs. Subset here: CD45RA+ positively selected. The TCR sequence derives from a man younger than 35 in good health. Some clones in this sample may be carry-over from other donors' samples. The chain has TRBV5-1 and TRBJ2-6; tentative D call: TRBD1 (6 bases). This CDR3 reads CASSQIQGTGANVLTF. The CDR3 DNA is TGCGCCAGCAGTCAAATCCAGGGGACCGGGGCCAACGTCCTGACTTTC. The variable domain in full, completed from reference TRBV5-1 and TRBJ2-6, reads KAGVTQTPRYLIKTRGQQVTLSCSPISGHRSVSWYQQTPGQGLQFLFEYFSETQRNKGNFPGRFSGRQFSNSRSEMNVSTLELGDSALYLCASSQIQGTGANVLTFGAGSRLTVL.